This passage covers 20 T cell receptor beta chains from one sample sequenced in a study of control samples from healthy donors and cancer patients. The repertoire was sequenced with immunoSEQ multiplex PCR; TCRdb's copy has only in-frame clones and lacks some. The table shows about 170,000 clones, with around 93% occurring only once. Sequenced input: blood. These receptors originate from a woman aged 60-70 years in good health.

This chain joins TRBV21-1 and TRBJ1-3. TRBV21-1 is described as a pseudogene. CDR3 length: 15 amino acids. The CDR3 reads CATTKRSGSGNTIYF. Written as DNA, the CDR3 is TGTGCCACCACCAAGAGGAGTGGTTCTGGAAACACCATATATTTT.

This clone occurred once. This chain uses TRBV15 with TRBJ1-2; a possible D gene is TRBD1 (5 bases). Germline loops: CDR1 LNHNV, CDR2 YYDKDF (reference sequence). Trimming took off 1 base at V and 3 bases at J, with 12 bases between the two ends. The length of the CDR3 is 15 residues. For the CDR3, the DNA is TGTGCCACCAGCAGAGGGGACGCGGGTGACTATGGCTACACCTTC. It yields the protein CATSRGDAGDYGYTF.

The CDR3 DNA reads TGTGCCAGTAGTTCTTCAGTATTTTGGGATAATTCACCCCTCCACTTT. Its translation is CASSSSVFWDNSPLHF. The rearrangement uses TRBV19 and TRBJ1-6, with no clear D. V lost 5 bases and J 5 bases, leaving 16 bases between the germline ends. The CDR3 length is 16 residues. Germline CDR1 and CDR2: LNHDA and SQIVND (reference sequence).

The genes are TRBV6-6 and TRBJ1-1; perhaps TRBD1 as D (5 bases). V lost 9 bases and J lost 5, with 22 bases in between. Germline loops: CDR1 MNHNY, CDR2 SVGAGI (reference sequence). CDR3 length: 15 residues. The CDR3 loop reads CASLPQWEGSTEAFF. CDR3 DNA sequence: TGTGCCAGTCTTCCTCAGTGGGAGGGGTCGACTGAAGCTTTCTTT.

The V gene is TRBV19, the J gene TRBJ1-1; 7 nucleotides align to TRBD1. J gave up 5 bases and V 7 bases, and 7 bases lay outside the gene matches. The CDR3 contains 13 residues. Looked up from germline, CDR1 is LNHDA and CDR2 is SQIVND (reference sequence). CDR3 bases: TGTGCCAGTATAGACAGGGTAATTACTGAAGCTTTCTTT. It translates to CASIDRVITEAFF.

The J gene is TRBJ1-3, the V gene TRBV2; possibly TRBD1 for D (6 bases). The ends were cut back, 6 bases at V and 1 base at J, with 10 bases in the middle. The germline gives CDR1 SNHLY, CDR2 FYNNEI. The CDR3 covers 14 residues. CDR3 sequence (DNA): TGTGCCAGCAGCTTAGGGGGGTCTGGAAACACCATATATTTT. Amino acids: CASSLGGSGNTIYF.

The chain has TRBV19 and TRBJ1-1; TRBD1 aligns across 9 bases. Trimming removed 4 bases from V and 4 bases from J; junction bases left unmatched: 7. Per germline, CDR1 LNHDA and CDR2 SQIVND (reference sequence). The CDR3 runs 15 residues. The DNA of the CDR3 is TGTGCCAGTAGTACCTGGACAGGGGACATCACTGAAGCTTTCTTT. The encoded protein is CASSTWTGDITEAFF.

The chain recombines TRBV5-8 with TRBJ2-5, with TRBD2 matching over 9 bases. CDR1 and CDR2 (germline): SGHTS, YDEGEE. With V trimmed by 2 bases and J by 2 bases, 1 base remained unmatched. The CDR3 consists of 14 residues. CDR3 DNA sequence: TGTGCCAGCAGCTTTCTAGCGGGGCAAGAGACCCAGTACTTC. Encoded protein: CASSFLAGQETQYF.

The chain joins TRBV3-1 (or the pseudogene TRBV3-2) to TRBJ2-3; the match to TRBD2 covers 7 bases. With V trimmed by 6 bases and J by 4 bases, 10 bases remained unmatched. The CDR3 has 15 residues. Germline CDR1 LGHDT, CDR2 YNNKEL (reference sequence). The CDR3, as DNA: TGTGCCAGCAGTTTTGTGGGGGGGAGTGCAGATACGCAGTATTTT. Encoded protein: CASSFVGGSADTQYF.

This chain uses TRBV9 with TRBJ2-5, with 13 bases fitting TRBD2. CDR3 size: 18 residues. Germline trimming cut 4 bases from V and 5 bases from J; bases unmatched to any gene: 14. Germline lookup yields CDR1 SGDLS and CDR2 YYNGEE. The CDR3, as DNA: TGTGCCAGCAGCAAAGGACTAGCGGGGGCGACAATCCTGGAGACCCAGTACTTC. This encodes CASSKGLAGATILETQYF.

This clone was seen only once. The chain joins TRBV7-2 to TRBJ2-7; no definite D call. The V end was cut by 5 bases, the J end by 4 bases, with 12 bases between. This CDR3 contains 13 residues. Germline V gene sequence: CDR1 SGHTA, CDR2 FQGNSA. The CDR3 region has the DNA TGTGCCAGCAGCCCCCCTGGTACGTACGAGCAGTACTTC. It translates to CASSPPGTYEQYF.

The J gene is TRBJ1-1, the V gene TRBV5-1; D might be TRBD1 (6 bases). The CDR3 is 13 amino acids. Germline-derived CDR1 and CDR2 are SGHRS and YFSETQ. Trimming left V 5 bases short and J 3 bases short, with 11 bases between. The CDR3 is CASRRGSDTEAFF. The CDR3 DNA reads TGCGCCAGCAGAAGGGGGTCGGACACTGAAGCTTTCTTT. The full variable domain, rest sourced from reference TRBV5-1 and TRBJ1-1, is KAGVTQTPRYLIKTRGQQVTLSCSPISGHRSVSWYQQTPGQGLQFLFEYFSETQRNKGNFPGRFSGRQFSNSRSEMNVSTLELGDSALYLCASRRGSDTEAFFGQGTRLTVV.

The chain is built from TRBV10-1 and TRBJ1-1; D may be TRBD1 (6 bases). The CDR3 consists of 15 residues. CDR1 and CDR2 (germline): WNHNN, SYGVQD (reference sequence). Deletions cut 4 bases from V and 3 bases from J, with 15 bases between. The CDR3 reads CASSGGAGVDTEAFF. The CDR3 region has the DNA TGCGCCAGCAGTGGGGGTGCAGGGGTGGACACTGAAGCTTTCTTT.

The chain joins TRBV18 to TRBJ2-2; 11 bases match TRBD1. Germline loops: CDR1 KGHSH, CDR2 LQKENI. V shed 2 bases, J shed 4 bases, and the junction held 6 bases outside the gene matches. This CDR3 region has 17 residues. The CDR3 loop is CASSPWTGGVGTGELFF. For the CDR3, the DNA is TGTGCCAGCTCACCATGGACAGGGGGCGTAGGCACCGGGGAGCTGTTTTTT. Based on the CDR3 plus reference TRBV18 and TRBJ2-2, the full variable domain is NAGVMQNPRHLVRRRGQEARLRCSPMKGHSHVYWYRQLPEEGLKFMVYLQKENIIDESGMPKERFSAEFPKEGPSILRIQQVVRGDSAAYFCASSPWTGGVGTGELFFGEGSRLTVL.

The V gene is TRBV4-2, the J gene TRBJ1-1; maybe TRBD1 (6 bases). V lost 2 bases and J lost 7, with 11 bases in between. The CDR3 totals 13 residues. Germline CDR1 and CDR2: LGHNA and YNFKEQ. CDR3 amino acids: CASSQTGAVEAFF. In nucleotides, the CDR3 is TGTGCCAGCAGCCAAACGGGGGCAGTTGAAGCTTTCTTT.

The chain recombines TRBV7-9 with TRBJ2-1; D not resolved. The CDR3 consists of 15 residues. V was pared by 5 bases and J by 7 bases, with 18 bases between. Germline V gives CDR1 SEHNR, CDR2 FQNEAQ (reference sequence). CDR3: CASSVLASGQNEQFF. CDR3 in DNA: TGTGCCAGCAGCGTATTGGCTAGTGGGCAAAATGAGCAGTTCTTC.

The chain is built from TRBV15 and TRBJ2-2; TRBD2 matches 10 bases. With 5 bases clipped from V and 6 bases from J, the junction kept 12 bases outside the gene matches. Germline CDR1 LNHNV, CDR2 YYDKDF (reference sequence). This CDR3 is 17 amino acids long. CDR3 nucleotide sequence: TGTGCCACCAGCGAGACCAGCGGGGGGGCCAAGGCCGGGGAGCTGTTTTTT. It codes for CATSETSGGAKAGELFF.

The chain has TRBV5-1 and TRBJ1-2; D possibly corresponds to TRBD1 (6 bases). The V end lost 2 bases, the J end lost 8 bases, and 16 bases lay between the germline ends. Germline CDR1 is SGHRS and CDR2 is YFSETQ. The length of the CDR3 is 14 residues. CDR3 region: CASSLGTGAEGYTF. The DNA for the CDR3 is TGCGCCAGCAGCTTAGGGACGGGGGCAGAAGGCTACACCTTC. Variable domain in full (rest from reference TRBV5-1 and TRBJ1-2): KAGVTQTPRYLIKTRGQQVTLSCSPISGHRSVSWYQQTPGQGLQFLFEYFSETQRNKGNFPGRFSGRQFSNSRSEMNVSTLELGDSALYLCASSLGTGAEGYTFGSGTRLTVV.

The chain is built from TRBV6-6 and TRBJ1-5; 8 nucleotides match TRBD1. J lost 0 bases, V lost 6 bases, and 10 bases had no gene match. Looked up from germline, CDR1 is MNHNY and CDR2 is SVGAGI (reference sequence). There are 17 residues in the CDR3. The chain's CDR3 is CASSRGTGSHSNQPQHF. The DNA for the CDR3 is TGTGCCAGCAGCCGAGGGACAGGCAGTCATAGCAATCAGCCCCAGCATTTT.

The gene calls are TRBV12-3 or TRBV12-4 and TRBJ1-6, with D tentatively TRBD1 (5 bases). V was pared by 7 bases and J by 10 bases, with 14 bases between. The CDR3 length is 13 residues. In nucleotides, the CDR3 is TGTGCCAGCAAATATAGGGGAGACTCACCCCTCCACTTT. This codes for CASKYRGDSPLHF.